The present T cell receptor (beta chain) was sequenced within a study of beta chain features in type 1 diabetes. Study findings and constraints: Insertion counts at VDJ junctions were lower in type 1 diabetes patients, who also showed more deletions there.

V shed 6 bases and J 5 bases; nucleotides not matched to a gene: 10. The CDR3 length is 15 residues. CDR1 MDHEN and CDR2 SYDVKM come from the germline V gene. As every portion of the isolated RNA was reverse transcribed, the sequencing read expressed TCRB transcripts. Sequenced by immunoSEQ multiplex PCR; TCRdb stores in-frame clones only, minus some. The sample carries fewer than 550,000 clones, more than 9.5% recorded once. This clone was found a few times. Its antigen remains unknown. This TCR came from a young woman in good health. The chain employs TRBV28 and TRBJ2-5, with 9 bases that match TRBD1. Sample: naive CD4+ T cells from blood. The CDR3 DNA reads TGTGCCAGCAGCCCCGGGACAGGGCACAAGGAGACCCAGTACTTC. It specifies CASSPGTGHKETQYF.